These 25 T cell receptor beta chains were sequenced from one sample in a study of T cell responses to AZD1222 COVID-19 vaccine. This table comes from immunoSEQ multiplex PCR, and its TCRdb copy is limited to in-frame clones, with some not included. The sample contains roughly 150,000 clones, about 93% of which appear only once. The material sequenced was peripheral blood, taken on day 0 of AZD1222 vaccination. The receptor source for this set is an adult in good health.

This chain links TRBV7-2 with TRBJ2-5; 7 bases match TRBD2. This CDR3 is built from 16 residues. V gave up 2 bases and J gave up 4 bases; unmatched junction bases: 10. Germline lookup yields CDR1 SGHTA and CDR2 FQGNSA. DNA of the CDR3: TGTGCCAGCAGCTTAATTCTAGCGGCCTACACAGAGACCCAGTACTTC. This codes for CASSLILAAYTETQYF.

The rearrangement links TRBV7-8 to TRBJ1-1; D gene uncertain. Looked up from germline, CDR1 is SGHVS and CDR2 is FQNEAQ. The CDR3 loop spans 14 amino acids. Between the trimmed V and J ends, which lost 5 bases and 4 bases, there was a span of 14 bases. The CDR3 nucleotides read TGTGCCAGCAGCCCTACCACACTATTCACTGAAGCTTTCTTT. Translation: CASSPTTLFTEAFF.

The chain carries TRBV3-1 (or the pseudogene TRBV3-2) and TRBJ2-5; D unresolved. Germline V gene sequence: CDR1 LGHDT, CDR2 YNNKEL (reference sequence). This CDR3 comprises 12 residues. Trimming stripped 1 base from V and 4 bases from J, with 4 bases between. CDR3 loop: CASSQGTETQYF. DNA for the CDR3: TGTGCCAGCAGCCAAGGGACAGAGACCCAGTACTTC.

The chain recombines TRBV19 with TRBJ1-2, with a tentative D call TRBD1 (5 bases). CDR1 is LNHDA and CDR2 is SQIVND in the germline V gene (reference sequence). V lost 10 bases, J lost 4 bases, and 10 bases lay in between. This CDR3 is built from 11 residues. The CDR3 region is CATRQIYGYTF. The CDR3 DNA reads TGTGCCACTAGACAGATCTATGGCTACACCTTC.

The V call is TRBV6-2 or TRBV6-3, the J call TRBJ2-1, with 8 nucleotides matching TRBD1. Germline V CDR1 and CDR2: MNHEY, SVGEGT. J gave up 5 bases and V 2 bases, and 5 bases lay outside the gene matches. The CDR3 consists of 15 residues. The CDR3 spells CASSYTRTGNNEQFF. The CDR3 nucleotides read TGTGCCAGCAGTTACACCCGGACAGGGAACAATGAGCAGTTCTTC.

The V gene is TRBV21-1, the J gene TRBJ2-6; the D call in the table, TRBD1, was not verified against the DNA. TRBV21-1 is noted as a pseudogene. The CDR3 is 15 residues long. The CDR3 sequence: CASSPRRQGANVLTF. CDR3 coding DNA: TGTGCCAGCAGCCCCCGACGACAGGGGGCCAACGTCCTGACTTTC.

The V call is TRBV27, the J call TRBJ2-1, with D perhaps assigned TRBD1 or TRBD2 (6 bases each). CDR3 length equals 14 residues. Looked up from germline, CDR1 is MNHEY and CDR2 is SMNVEV (reference sequence). CDR3 nucleotides: TGTGCGACACGAGGGGGGACCTTTAACAATGAGCAGTTCTTC. Protein: CATRGGTFNNEQFF.

The genes are TRBV5-4 and TRBJ2-5; D is perhaps TRBD2 (6 bases). From germline, CDR1 is SGHNT and CDR2 YYREEE (reference sequence). Trimming stripped 1 base from V and 2 bases from J, with 12 bases between. The CDR3 has 15 residues. Written as DNA, the CDR3 is TGTGCCAGCAGCTTGAGGCGCGGGATACAAGAGACCCAGTACTTC. Protein sequence: CASSLRRGIQETQYF. Full variable domain (remainder filled in from reference TRBV5-4 and TRBJ2-5): ETGVTQSPTHLIKTRGQQVTLRCSSQSGHNTVSWYQQALGQGPQFIFQYYREEENGRGNFPPRFSGLQFPNYSSELNVNALELDDSALYLCASSLRRGIQETQYFGPGTRLLVL.

This chain's CDR3 is CASSQVYTLNTEAFF. The CDR3 DNA sequence: TGTGCCAGCAGCCAAGTCTACACTTTAAACACTGAAGCTTTCTTT. The rearrangement uses TRBV3-1 (or the pseudogene TRBV3-2) and TRBJ1-1; D is ambiguous. Trimming stripped 1 base from V and 2 bases from J, with 11 bases between. The CDR3 extends over 15 amino acids. From germline, CDR1 is LGHDT and CDR2 YNNKEL (reference sequence).

This clone was detected only once. The J gene is TRBJ1-1, the V gene TRBV7-3; no reliable D call. This CDR3 is 14 amino acids long. Germline V gene sequence: CDR1 SGHTA, CDR2 FQGTGA. The V and J ends lost 0 bases and 1 base respectively, with 6 bases between them. In DNA, the CDR3 is TGTGCCAGCAGCTTAACTTCGGAGAACACTGAAGCTTTCTTT. Protein: CASSLTSENTEAFF.

The chain is built from TRBV7-3 and TRBJ1-1; D remains ambiguous. CDR3 size: 16 residues. Germline V lookup: CDR1 SGHTA, CDR2 FQGTGA. V gave up 5 bases and J gave up 5 bases, with 21 bases separating them. CDR3 in DNA: TGTGCCAGCAGCGCTCCCGAGCGGGGTGAAAAAACTGAAGCTTTCTTT. This gives the protein CASSAPERGEKTEAFF.

This rearrangement joins TRBV4-3 to TRBJ1-6; TRBD1 agrees at 7 bases. The V gene end was trimmed by 4 bases and the J gene end by 7 bases; junction bases not matched to a gene: 4. Germline V gives CDR1 LGHNA, CDR2 YSLEER. CDR3 length: 14 amino acids. The CDR3 protein is CASSLPGQNSPLHF. The CDR3 region has the DNA TGCGCCAGCAGCCTACCGGGACAGAATTCACCCCTCCACTTT.

V and J are TRBV5-4 and TRBJ2-1, with no clear D. V lost 0 bases and J 6 bases, leaving 7 bases between the germline ends. CDR3 length equals 13 residues. CDR1 is SGHNT, CDR2 YYREEE, per germline (reference sequence). The CDR3 region has the DNA TGTGCCAGCAGCTTGGTGGCTAGCAATGAGCAGTTCTTC. Its translation: CASSLVASNEQFF.

CDR3 amino acids: CASSQERAAGEKLFF. CDR3 nucleotides: TGCGCCAGCAGCCAAGAAAGGGCTGCGGGCGAAAAACTGTTTTTT. This rearrangement joins TRBV4-3 to TRBJ1-4; D gene ambiguous. The V gene lost 0 bases and the J gene lost 8 bases, with 13 bases spanning the gap. This CDR3 comprises 15 residues. The germline gives CDR1 LGHNA, CDR2 YSLEER.

The rearrangement joins TRBV5-4 to TRBJ2-3; TRBD2 might be the D (6 bases). This CDR3 spans 16 amino acids. Trimming cost V 5 bases and J 4 bases, with 20 bases left between them. Germline V gene data show CDR1 as SGHNT and CDR2 as YYREEE (reference sequence). As DNA, the CDR3 is TGTGCCAGCAGGACGGGACTCGCCGGCAGCGCAGATACGCAGTATTTT. Residues: CASRTGLAGSADTQYF.

This chain joins TRBV5-1 and TRBJ2-1; TRBD2 matches 8 bases. This CDR3 is built from 16 residues. From germline, CDR1 is SGHRS and CDR2 YFSETQ. V shed 2 bases, J shed 6 bases, and the junction held 10 bases outside the gene matches. CDR3: CASSFVPGGGRNEQFF. As DNA, the CDR3 is TGCGCCAGCAGCTTCGTTCCCGGGGGGGGCCGCAATGAGCAGTTCTTC.

The chain is built from TRBV30 and TRBJ1-5; D gene ambiguous. CDR3 length: 13 residues. Deletions cut 3 bases from V and 5 bases from J, with 11 bases between. Germline lookup yields CDR1 GTSNPN and CDR2 SVGIG (reference sequence). This CDR3 is CAWSEHLDQPQHF. The CDR3 nucleotides read TGTGCCTGGAGCGAACACCTAGATCAGCCCCAGCATTTT.

The rearrangement links TRBV27 to TRBJ1-2; no clear D. Germline V gives CDR1 MNHEY, CDR2 SMNVEV (reference sequence). V lost 3 bases and J 6 bases, leaving 14 bases between the germline ends. The CDR3 runs to 14 residues. The CDR3 loop reads CASSFNWDLDGYTF. CDR3 coding DNA: TGTGCCAGCAGTTTTAATTGGGATTTAGATGGCTACACCTTC.

The J gene is TRBJ1-6, the V gene TRBV5-6; TRBD1 might be the D (6 bases). The CDR3 extends over 17 amino acids. Germline values: CDR1 SGHDT, CDR2 YYEEEE. V dropped 2 bases and J dropped 3 bases, with 15 bases sitting between them. The CDR3 protein is CASSLGGGMDYNSPLHF. The CDR3 DNA is TGTGCCAGCAGCTTAGGAGGGGGTATGGACTATAATTCACCCCTCCACTTT.

V gene TRBV7-8 combines with J gene TRBJ1-6; D not certain. Germline V gene data show CDR1 as SGHVS and CDR2 as FQNEAQ. V gave up 3 bases and J gave up 9 bases, with 15 bases separating them. The CDR3 length is 15 residues. CDR3 protein: CASSFSRALSSPLHF. CDR3 sequence (DNA): TGTGCCAGCAGCTTTAGCAGAGCCTTATCTTCACCCCTCCACTTT.

For the CDR3, the DNA is TGCAGTGCTAGAGATGTAAAGGAAGCTTTCTTT. Translation gives CSARDVKEAFF. The chain recombines TRBV20-1 with TRBJ1-1; no definite D call. CDR1 is DFQATT, CDR2 SNEGSKA, per germline (reference sequence). The V and J ends lost 0 bases and 8 bases respectively, with 7 bases between them. This CDR3 is built from 11 residues.

The CDR3, as DNA: TGTGCCACCAGCAGAGATTTCCAGGGTGTGGACAATCAGCCCCAGCATTTT. The encoded protein is CATSRDFQGVDNQPQHF. The chain is built from TRBV15 and TRBJ1-5; weak D call: TRBD1 (5 bases). Germline V gene lookup returns CDR1 LNHNV and CDR2 YYDKDF (reference sequence). The CDR3 consists of 17 residues. Trimming shortened V by 0 bases and J by 3 bases, and 15 bases separated the two germline ends.

The V gene is TRBV7-3, the J gene TRBJ2-1; D remains unclear. The length of the CDR3 is 14 residues. Trimming removed 5 bases at V and 8 bases at J, with 16 bases between. Per the germline V gene, CDR1 is SGHTA and CDR2 is FQGTGA. This CDR3 reads CASSQRGFGDEQFF. The CDR3 coding sequence is TGTGCCAGCAGCCAACGAGGTTTTGGGGATGAGCAGTTCTTC. The whole variable domain, filled in from reference TRBV7-3 and TRBJ2-1, reads GAGVSQTPSNKVTEKGKYVELRCDPISGHTALYWYRQSLGQGPEFLIYFQGTGAADDSGLPNDRFFAVRPEGSVSTLKIQRTERGDSAVYLCASSQRGFGDEQFFGPGTRLTVL.

The chain couples TRBV28 to TRBJ1-5, with a possible D match to TRBD1 (6 bases). This CDR3 comprises 15 residues. V was clipped by 8 bases and J by 2 bases, with 16 bases between them. The germline V gene encodes CDR1 MDHEN and CDR2 SYDVKM. CDR3 amino acids: CASGQGNWGNQPQHF. CDR3 bases: TGTGCCAGCGGTCAGGGGAATTGGGGCAATCAGCCCCAGCATTTT.

The J gene is TRBJ2-6, the V gene TRBV25-1, with 9 nucleotides matching TRBD1. The CDR3 has 16 amino acids. Per the germline V gene, CDR1 is MGHDK and CDR2 is SYGVNS. The J segment lost 4 bases and the V segment lost 2 bases, leaving 3 bases of the junction unmatched. The DNA of the CDR3 is TGTGCCAGCAGTGAAACAGGGGGCCTGGGGGCCAACGTCCTGACTTTC. It specifies CASSETGGLGANVLTF.